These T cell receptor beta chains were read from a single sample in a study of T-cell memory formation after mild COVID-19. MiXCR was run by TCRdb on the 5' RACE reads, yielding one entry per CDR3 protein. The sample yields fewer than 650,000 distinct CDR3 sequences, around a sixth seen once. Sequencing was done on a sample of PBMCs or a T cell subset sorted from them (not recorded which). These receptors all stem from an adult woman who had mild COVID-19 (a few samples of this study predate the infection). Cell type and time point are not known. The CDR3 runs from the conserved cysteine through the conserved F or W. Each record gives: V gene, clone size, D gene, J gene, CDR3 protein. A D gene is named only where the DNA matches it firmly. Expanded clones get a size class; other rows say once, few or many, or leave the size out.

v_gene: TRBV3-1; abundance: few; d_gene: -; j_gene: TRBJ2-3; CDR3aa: CASSQDYSVTARGDTQYF
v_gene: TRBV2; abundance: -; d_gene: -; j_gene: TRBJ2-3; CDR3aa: CASSVARTDTQYF
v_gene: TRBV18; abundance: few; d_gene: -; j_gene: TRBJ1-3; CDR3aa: CASSPPPGSGNTIYF
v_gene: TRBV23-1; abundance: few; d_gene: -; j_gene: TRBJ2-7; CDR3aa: CASSQRRQAVSYEQYF
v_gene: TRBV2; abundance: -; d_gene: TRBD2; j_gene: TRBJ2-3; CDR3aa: CASSEARLAGGPFWTDTQYF
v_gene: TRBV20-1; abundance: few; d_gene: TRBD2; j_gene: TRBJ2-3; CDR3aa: CSAAGANTDTQYF
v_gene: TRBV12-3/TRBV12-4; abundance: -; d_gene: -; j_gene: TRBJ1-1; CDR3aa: CASTLGGAGEAFF
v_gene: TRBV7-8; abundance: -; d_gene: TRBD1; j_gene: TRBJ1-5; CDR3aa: CASSLGTGWPQHF
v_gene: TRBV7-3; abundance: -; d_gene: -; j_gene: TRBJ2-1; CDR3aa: CASSAWDHNEQFF
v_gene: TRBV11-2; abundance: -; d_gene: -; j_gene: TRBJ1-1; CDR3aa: CASSHSAGGNTEAFF
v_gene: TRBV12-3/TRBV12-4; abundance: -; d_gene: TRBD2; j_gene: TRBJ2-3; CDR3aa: CASSLSLGGGRTDTQYF
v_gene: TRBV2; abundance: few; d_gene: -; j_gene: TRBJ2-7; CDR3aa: CASSAKAGGAYEQYF
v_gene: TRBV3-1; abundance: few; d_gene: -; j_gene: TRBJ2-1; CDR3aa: CASSQEGGGSNEQFF
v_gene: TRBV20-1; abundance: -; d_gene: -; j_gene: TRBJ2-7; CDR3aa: CSASRPNIYEQYF
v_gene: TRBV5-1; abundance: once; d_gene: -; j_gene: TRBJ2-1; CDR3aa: CASSLASWEYNEQFF
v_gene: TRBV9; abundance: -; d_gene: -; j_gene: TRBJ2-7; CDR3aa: CASSVAQGLHYEQYF
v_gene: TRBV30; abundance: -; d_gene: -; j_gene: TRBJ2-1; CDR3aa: CAWSVAGRNEQFF
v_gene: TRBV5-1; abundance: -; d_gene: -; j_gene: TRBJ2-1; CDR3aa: CASGRAAYNEQFF
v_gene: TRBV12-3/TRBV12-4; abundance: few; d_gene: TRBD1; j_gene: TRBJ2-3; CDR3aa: CASSRNRGGTDTQYF
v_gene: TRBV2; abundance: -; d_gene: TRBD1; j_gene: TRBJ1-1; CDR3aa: CASSRDSQYTEAFF
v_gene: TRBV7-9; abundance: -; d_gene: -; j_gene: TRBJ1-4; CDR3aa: CASSSGGIATNEKLFF
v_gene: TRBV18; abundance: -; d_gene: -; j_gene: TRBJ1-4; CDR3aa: CASSLVGTNEKLFF
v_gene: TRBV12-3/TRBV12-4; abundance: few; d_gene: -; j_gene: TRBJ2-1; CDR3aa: CASSFELRYEQFF
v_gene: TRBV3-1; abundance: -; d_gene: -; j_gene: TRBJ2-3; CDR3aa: CASSQELVGPDTQYF
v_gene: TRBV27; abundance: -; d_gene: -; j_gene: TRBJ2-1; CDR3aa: CASSLGLAPADEQFF
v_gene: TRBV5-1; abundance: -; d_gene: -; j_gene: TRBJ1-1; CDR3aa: CASSLQGINTEAFF
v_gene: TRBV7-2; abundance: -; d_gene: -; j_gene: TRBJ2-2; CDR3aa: CASSLPRQLRNTGELFF
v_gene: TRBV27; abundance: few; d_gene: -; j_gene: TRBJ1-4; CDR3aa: CASSQTSGKLFF
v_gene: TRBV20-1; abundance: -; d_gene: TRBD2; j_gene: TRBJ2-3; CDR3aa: CSARVAGVHTDTQYF
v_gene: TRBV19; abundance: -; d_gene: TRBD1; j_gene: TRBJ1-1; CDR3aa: CASTMDRGRTEAFF
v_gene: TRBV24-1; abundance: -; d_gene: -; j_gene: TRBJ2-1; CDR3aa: CATSDLGQGGSYNEQFF
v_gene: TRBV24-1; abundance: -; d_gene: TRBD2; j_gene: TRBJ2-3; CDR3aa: CATSDSRLAGGERDTQYF
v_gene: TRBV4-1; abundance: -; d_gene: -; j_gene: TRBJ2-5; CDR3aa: CASSQSMDFQETQYF
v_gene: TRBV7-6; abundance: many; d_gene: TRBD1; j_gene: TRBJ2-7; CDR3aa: CASGQAYEQYF
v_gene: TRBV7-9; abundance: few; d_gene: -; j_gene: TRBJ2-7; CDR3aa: CASSWRAGPRYF
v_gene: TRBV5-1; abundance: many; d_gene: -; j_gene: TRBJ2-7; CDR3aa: CASSSGQTYEQYF
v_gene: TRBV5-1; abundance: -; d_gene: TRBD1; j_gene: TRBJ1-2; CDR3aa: CASSFGQGPLNYGYTF
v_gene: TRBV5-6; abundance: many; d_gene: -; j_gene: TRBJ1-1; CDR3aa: CASSLFQEAFF
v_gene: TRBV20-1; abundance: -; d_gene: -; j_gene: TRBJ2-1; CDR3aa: CSARERGLHEQFF
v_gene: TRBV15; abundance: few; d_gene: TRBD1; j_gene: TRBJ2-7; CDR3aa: CATSRDSSYEQYF
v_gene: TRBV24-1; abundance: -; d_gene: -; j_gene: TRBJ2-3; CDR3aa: CATSDLVDSTDTQYF
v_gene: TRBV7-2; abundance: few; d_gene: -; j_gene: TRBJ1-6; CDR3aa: CASSLAGGIYNSPLHF